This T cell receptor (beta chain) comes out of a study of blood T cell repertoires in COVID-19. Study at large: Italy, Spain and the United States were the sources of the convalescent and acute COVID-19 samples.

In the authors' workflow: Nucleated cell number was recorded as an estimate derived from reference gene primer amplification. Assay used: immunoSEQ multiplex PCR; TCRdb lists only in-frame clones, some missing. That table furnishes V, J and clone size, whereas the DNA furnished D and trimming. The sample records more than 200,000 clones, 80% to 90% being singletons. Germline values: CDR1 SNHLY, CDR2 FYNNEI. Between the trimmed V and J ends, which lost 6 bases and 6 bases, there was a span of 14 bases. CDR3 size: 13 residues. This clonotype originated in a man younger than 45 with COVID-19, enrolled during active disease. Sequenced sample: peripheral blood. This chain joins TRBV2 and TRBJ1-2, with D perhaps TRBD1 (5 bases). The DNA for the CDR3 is TGTGCCAGCAGAGCAGGGCTGCAGGATGGCTACACCTTC. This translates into CASRAGLQDGYTF. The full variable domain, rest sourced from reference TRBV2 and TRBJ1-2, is EPEVTQTPSHQVTQMGQEVILRCVPISNHLYFYWYRQILGQKVEFLVSFYNNEISEKSEIFDDQFSVERPDGSNFTLKIRSTKLEDSAMYFCASRAGLQDGYTFGSGTRLTVV.